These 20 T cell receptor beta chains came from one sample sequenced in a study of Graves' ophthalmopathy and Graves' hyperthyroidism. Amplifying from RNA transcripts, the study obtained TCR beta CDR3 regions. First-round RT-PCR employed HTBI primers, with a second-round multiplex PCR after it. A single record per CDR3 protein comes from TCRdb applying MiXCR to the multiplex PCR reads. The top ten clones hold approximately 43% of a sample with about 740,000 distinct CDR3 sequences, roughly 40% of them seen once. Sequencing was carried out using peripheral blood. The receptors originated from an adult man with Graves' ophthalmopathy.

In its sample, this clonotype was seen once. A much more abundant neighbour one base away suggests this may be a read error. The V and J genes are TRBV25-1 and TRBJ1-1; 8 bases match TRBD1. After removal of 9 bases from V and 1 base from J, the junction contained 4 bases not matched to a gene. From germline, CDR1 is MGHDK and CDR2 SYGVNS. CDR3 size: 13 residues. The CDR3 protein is CASRDRKNTEAFF. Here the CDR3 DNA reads TGTGCCAGTCGGGACAGGAAGAACACTGAAGCTTTCTTT.

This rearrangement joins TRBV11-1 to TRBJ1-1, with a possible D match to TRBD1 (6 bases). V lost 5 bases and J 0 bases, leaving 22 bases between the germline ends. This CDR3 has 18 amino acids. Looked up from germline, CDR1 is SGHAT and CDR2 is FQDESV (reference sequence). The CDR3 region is CASSSRTVGAFLNTEAFF. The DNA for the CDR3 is TGTGCCAGCAGCAGCCGGACAGTGGGGGCATTCTTGAACACTGAAGCTTTCTTT.

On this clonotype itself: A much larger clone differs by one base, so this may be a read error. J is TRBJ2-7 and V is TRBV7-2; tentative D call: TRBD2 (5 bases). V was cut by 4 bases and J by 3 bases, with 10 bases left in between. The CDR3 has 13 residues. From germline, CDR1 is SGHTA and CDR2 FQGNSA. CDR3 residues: CASSYQRNYEQYF. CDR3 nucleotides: TGTGCCAGCAGCTACCAGCGGAACTACGAGCAGTACTTC. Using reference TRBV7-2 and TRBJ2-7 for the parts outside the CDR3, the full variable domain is GAGVSQSPSNKVTEKGKDVELRCDPISGHTALYWYRQSLGQGLEFLIYFQGNSAPDKSGLPSDRFSAERTGGSVSTLTIQRTQQEDSAVYLCASSYQRNYEQYFGPGTRLTVT.

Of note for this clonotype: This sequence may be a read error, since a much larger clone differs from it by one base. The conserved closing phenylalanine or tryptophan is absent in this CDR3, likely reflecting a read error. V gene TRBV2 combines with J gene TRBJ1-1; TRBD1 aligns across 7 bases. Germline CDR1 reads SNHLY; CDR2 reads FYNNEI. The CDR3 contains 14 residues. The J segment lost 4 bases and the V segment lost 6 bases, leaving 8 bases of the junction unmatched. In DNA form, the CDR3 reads TGTGCCAGCAGCCAAGTCAGGGGGGGCACTGAAGCTTTCATT. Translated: CASSQVRGGTEAFI.

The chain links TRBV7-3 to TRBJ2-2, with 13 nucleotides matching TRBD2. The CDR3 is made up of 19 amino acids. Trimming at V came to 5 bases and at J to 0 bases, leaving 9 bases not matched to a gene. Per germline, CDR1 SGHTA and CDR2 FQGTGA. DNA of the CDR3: TGTGCCAGCAGCCGGCACCCTGGACTAGCGGGAGCGAACACCGGGGAGCTGTTTTTT. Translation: CASSRHPGLAGANTGELFF.

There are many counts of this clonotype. The DNA of the CDR3 is TGCAGCGTTGAACCGGAGGACAGGGACGACTACGAGCAGTACTTC. Protein: CSVEPEDRDDYEQYF. The rearrangement joins TRBV29-1 to TRBJ2-7, with 8 nucleotides matching TRBD1. Germline V gives CDR1 SQVTM, CDR2 ANQGSEA. The CDR3 has 15 amino acids. V trimming: 2 bases; J trimming: 3 bases; junction bases outside the gene matches: 9.

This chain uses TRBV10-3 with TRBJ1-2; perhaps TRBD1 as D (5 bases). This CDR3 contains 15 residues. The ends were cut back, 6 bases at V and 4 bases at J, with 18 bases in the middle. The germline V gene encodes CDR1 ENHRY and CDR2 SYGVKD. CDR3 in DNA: TGTGCCATCAGCCCCGTGGCAGGGTCCTTCTATGGCTACACCTTC. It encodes CAISPVAGSFYGYTF.

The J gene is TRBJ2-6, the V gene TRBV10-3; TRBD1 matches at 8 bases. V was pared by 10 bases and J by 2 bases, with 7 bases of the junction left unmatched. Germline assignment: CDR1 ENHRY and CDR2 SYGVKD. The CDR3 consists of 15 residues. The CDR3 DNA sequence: TGTGCCACCTTATCGACAGGGGCTGGGGCCAACGTCCTGACTTTC. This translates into CATLSTGAGANVLTF.

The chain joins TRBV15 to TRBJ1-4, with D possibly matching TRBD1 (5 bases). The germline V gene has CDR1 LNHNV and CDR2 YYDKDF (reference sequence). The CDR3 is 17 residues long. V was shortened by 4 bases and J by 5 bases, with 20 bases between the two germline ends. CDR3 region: CATSIWTGAEENEKLFF. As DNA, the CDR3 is TGTGCCACCAGCATATGGACCGGGGCCGAAGAAAATGAAAAACTGTTTTTT. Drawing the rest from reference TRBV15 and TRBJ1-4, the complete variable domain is DAMVIQNPRYQVTQFGKPVTLSCSQTLNHNVMYWYQQKSSQAPKLLFHYYDKDFNNEADTPDNFQSRRPNTSFCFLDIRSPGLGDTAMYLCATSIWTGAEENEKLFFGSGTQLSVL.

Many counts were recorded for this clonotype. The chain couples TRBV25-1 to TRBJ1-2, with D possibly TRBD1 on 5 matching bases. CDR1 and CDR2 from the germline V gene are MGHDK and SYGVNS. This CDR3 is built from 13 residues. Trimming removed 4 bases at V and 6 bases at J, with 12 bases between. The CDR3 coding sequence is TGTGCCAGCAGTGGGGCAGGGTGGGATGGCTACACCTTC. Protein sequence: CASSGAGWDGYTF.

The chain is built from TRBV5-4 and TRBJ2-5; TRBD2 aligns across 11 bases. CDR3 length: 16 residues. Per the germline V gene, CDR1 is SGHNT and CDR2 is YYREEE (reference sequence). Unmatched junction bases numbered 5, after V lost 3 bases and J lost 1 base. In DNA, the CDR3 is TGTGCCAGCAGCTCTATTAGCGGGGGGGTCCAAGAGACCCAGTACTTC. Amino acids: CASSSISGGVQETQYF.

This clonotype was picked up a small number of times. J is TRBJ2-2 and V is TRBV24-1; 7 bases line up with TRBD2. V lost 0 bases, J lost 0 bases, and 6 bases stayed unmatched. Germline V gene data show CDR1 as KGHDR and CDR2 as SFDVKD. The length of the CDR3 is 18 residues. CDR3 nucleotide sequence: TGTGCCACCAGTGATTTGCTGGGAGGGGCTACGAACACCGGGGAGCTGTTTTTT. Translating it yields CATSDLLGGATNTGELFF.

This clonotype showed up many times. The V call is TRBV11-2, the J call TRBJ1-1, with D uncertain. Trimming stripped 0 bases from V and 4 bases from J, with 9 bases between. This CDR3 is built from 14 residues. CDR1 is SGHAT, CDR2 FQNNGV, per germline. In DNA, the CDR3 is TGTGCCAGCAGCTTAGAGGTACAGCGCACTGAAGCTTTCTTT. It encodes CASSLEVQRTEAFF. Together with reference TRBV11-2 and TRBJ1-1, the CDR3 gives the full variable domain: EAGVAQSPRYKIIEKRQSVAFWCNPISGHATLYWYQQILGQGPKLLIQFQNNGVVDDSQLPKDRFSAERLKGVDSTLKIQPAKLEDSAVYLCASSLEVQRTEAFFGQGTRLTVV.

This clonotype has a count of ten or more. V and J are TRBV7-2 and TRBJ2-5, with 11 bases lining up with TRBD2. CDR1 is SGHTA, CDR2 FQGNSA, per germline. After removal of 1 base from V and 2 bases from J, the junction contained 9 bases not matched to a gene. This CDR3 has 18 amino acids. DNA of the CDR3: TGTGCCAGCAGCTTAGGACTAGCGGGACTACCTGGGCAAGAGACCCAGTACTTC. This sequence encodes CASSLGLAGLPGQETQYF.

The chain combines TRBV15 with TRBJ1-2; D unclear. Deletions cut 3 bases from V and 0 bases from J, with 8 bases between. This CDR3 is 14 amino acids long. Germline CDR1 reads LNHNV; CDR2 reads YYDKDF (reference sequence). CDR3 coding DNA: TGTGCCACCAGCAGCCCGGAGACTAACTATGGCTACACCTTC. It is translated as CATSSPETNYGYTF.

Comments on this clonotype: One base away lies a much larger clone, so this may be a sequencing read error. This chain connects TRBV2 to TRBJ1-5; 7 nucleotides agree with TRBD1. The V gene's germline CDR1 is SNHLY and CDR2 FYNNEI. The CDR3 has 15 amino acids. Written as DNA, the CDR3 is TGTGCCGGCAGTAGGGACAGCCATAGCAATCAGCCCCAGCATTTT. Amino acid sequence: CAGSRDSHSNQPQHF. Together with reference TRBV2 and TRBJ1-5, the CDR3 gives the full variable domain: EPEVTQTPSHQVTQMGQEVILRCVPISNHLYFYWYRQILGQKVEFLVSFYNNEISEKSEIFDDQFSVERPDGSNFTLKIRSTKLEDSAMYFCAGSRDSHSNQPQHFGDGTRLSIL.

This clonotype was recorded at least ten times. In DNA form, the CDR3 reads TGTGCCAGCAGTCGCTCCCGGACAGGGAATAGCAATCAGCCCCAGCATTTT. Translation: CASSRSRTGNSNQPQHF. The genes are TRBV2 and TRBJ1-5, with TRBD1 identical over 8 bases. The CDR3 consists of 17 residues. The trim removed 5 bases at V and 0 bases at J, leaving 9 bases unmatched. Germline V gene sequence: CDR1 SNHLY, CDR2 FYNNEI.

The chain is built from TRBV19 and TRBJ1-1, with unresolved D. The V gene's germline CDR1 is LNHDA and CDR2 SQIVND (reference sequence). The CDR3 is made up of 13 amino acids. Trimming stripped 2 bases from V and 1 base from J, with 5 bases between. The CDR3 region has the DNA TGTGCCAGTAGTATACAGAAGAACACTGAAGCTTTCTTT. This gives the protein CASSIQKNTEAFF.

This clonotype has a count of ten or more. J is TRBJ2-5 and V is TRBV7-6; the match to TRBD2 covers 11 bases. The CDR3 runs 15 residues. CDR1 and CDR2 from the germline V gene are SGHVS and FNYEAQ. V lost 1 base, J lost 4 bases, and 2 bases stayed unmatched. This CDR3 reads CASSLGLAGTETQYF. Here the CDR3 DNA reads TGTGCCAGCAGCTTAGGACTAGCGGGAACAGAGACCCAGTACTTC.

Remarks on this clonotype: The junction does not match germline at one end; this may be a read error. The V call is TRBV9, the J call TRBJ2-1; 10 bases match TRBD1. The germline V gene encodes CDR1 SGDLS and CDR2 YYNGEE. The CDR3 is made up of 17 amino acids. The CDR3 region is CAISPTETGGYYNEQFF. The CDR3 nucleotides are TGTGCCATCAGCCCAACCGAGACAGGGGGCTATTACAATGAGCAGTTCTTC. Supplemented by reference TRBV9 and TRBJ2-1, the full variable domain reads DSGVTQTPKHLITATGQRVTLRCSPRSGDLSVYWYQQSLDQGLQFLIQYYNGEERAKGNILERFSAQQFPDLHSELNLSSLELGDSALYFCAISPTETGGYYNEQFFGPGTRLTVL.